The 21 T cell receptor beta chains listed next were all sequenced from one sample in a study of T-cell reconstitution after alpha-beta-depleted transplantation in children (dated by TCRdb to about 2016). Library preparation used PCR. For sequencing, an Illumina HiSeq 2500 was employed. Molecular barcoding was employed in the preparation of TCR libraries, with unique molecular identifiers being used to normalize TCRbeta repertoire quantification. The raw public reads went through TCRdb reprocessing: fastp at Q25, MiXCR clone calling, in-frame beta chains kept. Duplicate CDR3 protein sequences are folded into a single record with the most common DNA and genes. This sample comprises roughly 180,000 distinct CDR3 sequences, just over 14% of them detected only once. Less than 15% of the sample lies in the top ten. The specimen was PBMCs from the stem cell graft donor, collected from the stem cell graft. These receptors were taken from a human donor who donated a stem cell graft to a child with acute lymphoblastic leukemia.

This clonotype was seen many times. The V and J genes are TRBV11-1 and TRBJ2-1, with 9 bases aligning to TRBD2. V lost 2 bases, J lost 0 bases, and 8 bases stayed unmatched. The CDR3 covers 18 residues. CDR1 is SGHAT, CDR2 FQDESV, per germline (reference sequence). The CDR3 protein is CASSLRGLAFSSYNEQFF. The CDR3 bases are TGTGCCAGCAGCTTAAGGGGACTAGCCTTTAGCTCCTACAATGAGCAGTTCTTC.

In its sample, this clonotype was seen many times. The J gene is TRBJ2-5, the V gene TRBV6-1, with 9 bases fitting TRBD1. CDR1 and CDR2 (germline): MNHNS, SASEGT. With 6 bases clipped from V and 2 bases from J, the junction kept 7 bases outside the gene matches. The CDR3 has 15 amino acids. CDR3 in amino acids: CASSADRGSQETQYF. DNA of the CDR3: TGTGCCAGCAGCGCGGACAGGGGTAGTCAAGAGACCCAGTACTTC.

This clonotype was detected many times. The V call is TRBV5-1, the J call TRBJ1-1; D is unresolved. CDR1 is SGHRS, CDR2 YFSETQ, per germline. Trimming left V 0 bases short and J 2 bases short, with 5 bases between. The CDR3 totals 13 residues. CDR3 bases: TGCGCCAGCAGCTTGGAGCACAACACTGAAGCTTTCTTT. It translates to CASSLEHNTEAFF.

This clonotype has a count of ten or more. The genes are TRBV12-3 or TRBV12-4 and TRBJ2-7, with D perhaps TRBD1 or TRBD2 (5 bases each). The CDR3 is 15 residues long. V was shortened by 0 bases and J by 2 bases, with 11 bases between the two germline ends. The DNA for the CDR3 is TGTGCCAGCAGTTTAGCAGGGGTGGGACCCTACGAGCAGTACTTC. Protein: CASSLAGVGPYEQYF.

The chain links TRBV19 to TRBJ1-1; possible D gene TRBD1, 6 bases. The CDR3 sequence is 15 residues long. Trimming stripped 6 bases from V and 2 bases from J, with 16 bases between. The germline CDR1 and CDR2 sequences are LNHDA and SQIVND (reference sequence). The CDR3, as DNA: TGTGCCAGTAGAGTAACGGTACAGGGCAACACTGAAGCTTTCTTT. It encodes CASRVTVQGNTEAFF. The variable domain in full, with the rest retrieved from reference TRBV19 and TRBJ1-1, is DGGITQSPKYLFRKEGQNVTLSCEQNLNHDAMYWYRQDPGQGLRLIYYSQIVNDFQKGDIAEGYSVSREKKESFPLTVTSAQKNPTAFYLCASRVTVQGNTEAFFGQGTRLTVV.

The table lists this clonotype with many counts. The chain joins TRBV19 to TRBJ1-1; 7 nucleotides align to TRBD1. The germline V gene has CDR1 LNHDA and CDR2 SQIVND (reference sequence). The V segment lost 4 bases and the J segment 0 bases; nucleotides outside the gene matches: 5. The CDR3 contains 15 residues. In DNA, the CDR3 is TGTGCCAGTAGTACCCCCGGGACAGTGAACACTGAAGCTTTCTTT. This encodes CASSTPGTVNTEAFF.

This clonotype was picked up many times. The rearrangement joins TRBV20-1 to TRBJ2-5; 7 bases are shared with TRBD2. Per germline, CDR1 DFQATT and CDR2 SNEGSKA (reference sequence). J gave up 5 bases and V 4 bases, and 10 bases lay outside the gene matches. The CDR3 spans 14 residues. CDR3 sequence (DNA): TGCAGTGCTATTGGCGGGAGACCCCGGGAGACCCAGTACTTC. Protein sequence: CSAIGGRPRETQYF.

This clonotype was seen at least ten times. The chain carries TRBV7-9 and TRBJ2-7; weak D call: TRBD1 (6 bases). This CDR3 is built from 16 residues. CDR1 SEHNR and CDR2 FQNEAQ come from the germline V gene (reference sequence). Trimming shortened V by 4 bases and J by 0 bases, and 16 bases separated the two germline ends. The CDR3 sequence is CASSSGWGQNSYEQYF. DNA for the CDR3: TGTGCCAGCAGCTCAGGGTGGGGACAAAACTCCTACGAGCAGTACTTC.

This clonotype has a count of ten or more. The rearrangement links TRBV10-3 to TRBJ1-6; 7 bases line up with TRBD1. V lost 4 bases and J lost 5; bases outside the gene matches: 5. The germline gives CDR1 ENHRY, CDR2 SYGVKD. The CDR3 sequence is 15 residues long. The CDR3 nucleotides read TGTGCCATCAGTGCCAAGGGACAGAATAATTCACCCCTCCACTTT. This codes for CAISAKGQNNSPLHF.

This clonotype showed up many times. This chain joins TRBV4-1 and TRBJ2-7; TRBD2 is a possible D gene (6 bases). The length of the CDR3 is 14 residues. V gave up 1 base and J gave up 4 bases, with 11 bases separating them. CDR1 and CDR2 (germline): MGHRA, YSYEKL. The CDR3 region has the DNA TGCGCCAGCAGCCAAGGGGGGAGCGGGTACGAGCAGTACTTC. This codes for CASSQGGSGYEQYF.

This chain's CDR3 is CAISSVEGLRYEQYF. The CDR3 DNA reads as TGTGCCATCAGTTCAGTGGAGGGCCTGCGATACGAGCAGTACTTC. This sequence joins TRBV10-3 and TRBJ2-7, with a weak D call TRBD2 (6 bases). In germline, CDR1 is ENHRY, CDR2 SYGVKD. Trimming left V 5 bases short and J 4 bases short, with 18 bases between. CDR3 length: 15 amino acids.

This clonotype was seen repeatedly, ten times or more. The chain combines TRBV7-2 with TRBJ1-6, with D hard to call. The CDR3 length is 14 residues. V shed 3 bases and J shed 4 bases, with 7 bases lying between them. The V gene's germline CDR1 is SGHTA and CDR2 FQGNSA. Here the CDR3 reads CASSFDGYNSPLHF. CDR3 bases: TGTGCCAGCAGCTTTGACGGTTATAATTCACCCCTCCACTTT.

This clonotype has a count of ten or more. The chain uses TRBV7-2 and TRBJ1-2; D possibly corresponds to TRBD1 (5 bases). V was pared by 4 bases and J by 2 bases, with 14 bases between. The germline V gene encodes CDR1 SGHTA and CDR2 FQGNSA. CDR3 length equals 15 residues. CDR3 region: CASSSPGTVNYGYTF. The DNA for the CDR3 is TGTGCCAGCAGCTCACCAGGGACGGTGAACTATGGCTACACCTTC.

With respect to this clonotype: This sequence may be a read error, since a much larger clone differs from it by one base. The chain joins TRBV7-2 to TRBJ2-5; D remains ambiguous. V shed 1 base and J shed 5 bases, with 20 bases lying between them. CDR1 and CDR2 (germline): SGHTA, FQGNSA. CDR3 size: 17 residues. The CDR3 region has the DNA TGTGCCAGCAGCTTAGGGATGGCAAGAGTTCTGCGTGAGACCCAGTACTTC. The encoded protein is CASSLGMARVLRETQYF.

This clonotype came up many times. The chain employs TRBV5-6 and TRBJ1-5; 10 bases agree with TRBD1. Trimming took 3 bases from V and 6 from J; bases not matched to a gene: 9. CDR3 length: 16 residues. Germline V gene data show CDR1 as SGHDT and CDR2 as YYEEEE. CDR3 nucleotides: TGTGCCAGCAGCTCCCAGGGACAGGGGCTGGCTCAGCCCCAGCATTTT. Translation gives CASSSQGQGLAQPQHF.

This clonotype was seen a few times. CDR3 in DNA: TGTGCCAGCAGCTTGGTTCCCAGGGGGAACACCGGGGAGCTGTTTTTT. It specifies CASSLVPRGNTGELFF. V gene TRBV5-5 combines with J gene TRBJ2-2; a weak D match, TRBD1 (6 bases). Germline V CDR1 and CDR2: SGHKS, YYEKEE (reference sequence). The CDR3 contains 16 residues. With 0 bases removed from V and 1 base from J, the gap between germline ends came to 10 bases.

Of note for this clonotype: A much more abundant neighbour one base away suggests this may be a read error. The rearrangement links TRBV21-1 to TRBJ2-6; TRBD2 is taken as the D call from the table, unchecked against the DNA. TRBV21-1 is annotated as a pseudogene. The CDR3 length is 18 residues. CDR3 nucleotides: TGTGCCAGCAGCAAAACGACTAGCGGAACACCTGGGGCCAACGGCCTGACTTTC. Amino acid sequence: CASSKTTSGTPGANGLTF.

This clonotype was observed at least ten times. This sequence joins TRBV7-2 and TRBJ2-3; TRBD2 matches at 8 bases. The V gene's germline CDR1 is SGHTA and CDR2 FQGNSA. V was pared by 2 bases and J by 1 base, with 20 bases of the junction left unmatched. This CDR3 comprises 21 residues. The CDR3 spells CASSLPMPGLAGGFGTDTQYF. CDR3 coding DNA: TGTGCCAGCAGCTTACCTATGCCCGGACTGGCGGGGGGATTCGGCACAGATACGCAGTATTTT.

The table lists this clonotype with many counts. The rearrangement uses TRBV12-3 or TRBV12-4 and TRBJ2-1, with D unresolved. The CDR3 consists of 15 residues. Trimming shortened V by 7 bases and J by 6 bases, and 19 bases separated the two germline ends. CDR3: CASNSPSGSVNEQFF. Here the CDR3 DNA reads TGTGCCAGCAATTCCCCGTCCGGGTCTGTCAATGAGCAGTTCTTC.

CDR3 sequence: CASSLDLAVGAFF. The CDR3, as DNA: TGTGCCAGCAGCTTAGATCTGGCAGTGGGCGCTTTCTTT. The chain joins TRBV11-2 to TRBJ1-1, with D hard to call. CDR1 is SGHAT and CDR2 is FQNNGV in the germline V gene. This CDR3 comprises 13 residues. V lost 0 bases to trimming and J lost 11 bases, with 13 bases between them. The full variable domain, rest sourced from reference TRBV11-2 and TRBJ1-1, is EAGVAQSPRYKIIEKRQSVAFWCNPISGHATLYWYQQILGQGPKLLIQFQNNGVVDDSQLPKDRFSAERLKGVDSTLKIQPAKLEDSAVYLCASSLDLAVGAFFGQGTRLTVV.

This clonotype has just a few counts. One end of the junction is discordant with germline, which a read error may explain. V is TRBV10-2 and J is TRBJ2-6, with D possibly being TRBD1 or TRBD2 (5 bases each). Per the germline V gene, CDR1 is WSHSY and CDR2 is SAAADI. The CDR3 extends over 13 amino acids. This CDR3 reads CASRDPGANGLTF. The DNA of the CDR3 is TGCGCCAGCCGGGACCCTGGGGCCAACGGCCTGACTTTC.